Listed here is a single TCR beta chain. The data belong to a study of CD8+ T cells in alopecia areata. After isolation, RNA underwent reverse transcription to generate cDNA as the sequencing template. Measured with immunoSEQ multiplex PCR; TCRdb has only the in-frame clones, and not every one. The profile shows 120,000 or so clones, about 60% of them singletons. This CDR3 is 14 amino acids long. Trimming pared 6 bases from V and 2 bases from J, leaving 13 bases between. Germline V lookup: CDR1 MNHNY, CDR2 SVGAGI (reference sequence). The receptor's source is a human donor in good health. The sequencing input was CD4+ T cells sorted from blood. The rearrangement joins TRBV6-6 to TRBJ1-2; tentative D call: TRBD1 (5 bases). The CDR3 DNA sequence: TGTGCCAGCAGGGCCAGGGTTAACAACTATGGCTACACCTTC. Amino acid sequence: CASRARVNNYGYTF.